Below are 2 T cell receptor beta chains sequenced from a single sample in a study of blood T cells in healthy people across ages. For the second PCR, which ran for roughly 6 to 12 cycles, a sample-barcoded 5' primer and a J-beta primer mix were used. TCRdb reprocessed the 5' RACE reads with MiXCR, giving one entry per CDR3 protein. The sample includes 1.6 million or so distinct CDR3 sequences, 30% to 35% of them seen just once. The sample consisted of blood. The receptors derive from a woman aged 30 to 39 in good health.

This clonotype turned up a few times. The chain is built from TRBV5-4 and TRBJ2-3; TRBD2 agrees at 9 bases. With V trimmed by 0 bases and J by 9 bases, 11 bases remained unmatched. The CDR3 extends over 16 amino acids. CDR1 and CDR2 from the germline V gene are SGHNT and YYREEE (reference sequence). This CDR3 reads CASSLAGASGKQTQYF. In DNA form, the CDR3 reads TGTGCCAGCAGCTTGGCCGGGGCTAGCGGGAAGCAGACGCAGTATTTT. Together with reference TRBV5-4 and TRBJ2-3, the CDR3 gives the full variable domain: ETGVTQSPTHLIKTRGQQVTLRCSSQSGHNTVSWYQQALGQGPQFIFQYYREEENGRGNFPPRFSGLQFPNYSSELNVNALELDDSALYLCASSLAGASGKQTQYFGPGTRLTVL.

The chain is built from TRBV10-3 and TRBJ2-4; perhaps TRBD1 as D (5 bases). This CDR3 spans 13 amino acids. Germline-derived CDR1 and CDR2 are ENHRY and SYGVKD. V was shortened by 10 bases and J by 5 bases, with 15 bases between the two germline ends. CDR3 coding DNA: TGTGCCACCAGACGCATAGGGGAAAACATTCAGTACTTC. Translation: CATRRIGENIQYF.